The T cell receptor beta chain described here comes from a study of blood T cells in healthy people across ages. With a J-beta primer mix and a sample-barcoded 5' primer, a second PCR ran 7 to 11 cycles. MiXCR, applied by TCRdb to the 5' RACE reads, yields one record per CDR3 protein. The data contain over a million distinct CDR3 sequences, under 45% of them singletons. Isolated PBMCs totaled at least 6.5 million in each sample. The origin of this receptor is a woman aged 55-70 years in good health. Sample: blood.

The CDR3 DNA is TGTGCCAGCAGCGCCCCCCCGGGGGCGAAGTACCAAGAGACCCAGTACTTC. The encoded protein is CASSAPPGAKYQETQYF. The genes are TRBV25-1 and TRBJ2-5, with D perhaps assigned TRBD1 or TRBD2 (6 bases each). CDR3 length: 17 residues. V lost 6 bases and J lost 0, with 20 bases in between. The germline V gene has CDR1 MGHDK and CDR2 SYGVNS. Variable domain in full (rest from reference TRBV25-1 and TRBJ2-5): EADIYQTPRYLVIGTGKKITLECSQTMGHDKMYWYQQDPGMELHLIHYSYGVNSTEKGDLSSESTVSRIRTEHFPLTLESARPSHTSQYLCASSAPPGAKYQETQYFGPGTRLLVL.